A selection of T cell receptor beta chains follows, all from one sample in a study of cytomegalovirus exposure and HLA in healthy donors. This table comes from immunoSEQ multiplex PCR, and its TCRdb copy is limited to in-frame clones, with some not included. Among roughly 260,000 clones listed, just under 85% were seen once. Material: PBMCs. These TCRs come from a woman aged 40 to 50 in good health and CMV-seropositive. The CDR3 runs from the conserved cysteine through the conserved F or W. Size is stated for part of the rows, as once, few or many counts, or as a class when the clone is expanded.

v_call | clone_size | cdr3_aa
TRBV19 | . | CASSMSQGGYTF
TRBV28 | . | CASSLEGGSNQPQHF
TRBV6-6 | . | CASSTSGGYTF
TRBV14 | . | CASSPWPVQLGNQPQHF
TRBV30 | . | CAWSQGDWAYNEQFF
TRBV7-3 | . | CASSPVAGDLYEQYF
TRBV10-3 | once | CAAKGSGGYEQYF
TRBV19 | . | CASSMRQGAGGNQPQHF
TRBV19 | . | CASSMSGQHLRIQYF
TRBV5-1 | . | CASSFSGTEAFF
TRBV11-3 | . | CASTNAGTVQFF
TRBV9 | . | CASSPGGRAYEQYF
TRBV5-6 | . | CASSLQGGYTGELFF
TRBV2 | . | CASRAAGGLAGIGSGTDTQYF
TRBV15 | . | CATSTGTGGFEQFF
TRBV30 | . | CAWSVPGQNSPLHF
TRBV4-1 | . | CASSHTESQGQREKLFF
TRBV15 | . | CATSRDPGRGYGYTF
TRBV27 | once | CASSLSIRGQNEKLFF
TRBV19 | . | CASANQGNYGYTF
TRBV5-1 | . | CASSFSTGGHGELFF
TRBV7-3 | many | CASSVQGSTEAFF
TRBV10-3 | . | CAISESAGGRGRQETQYF
TRBV7-9 | . | CASSFRGTGPNSYEQYF
TRBV18 | once | CASSPRTDNTEAFF
TRBV5-4 | . | CASSWGTGVLNTEAFF
TRBV6-1 | . | CASSVDAKPNYGYTF